This TCR beta chain emerged from a study of human T cells and chemical hapten exposure. At the level of the study: Alopecia areata, totalis or universalis affected patients, mainly female.

Study conclusions and caveats: Significantly more large CDR3 similarity clusters were formed by expanded TCRs than by controls.

Described time point: patch test 3, about 24 weeks after DPC sensitization. Treatment indicated: therapeutic diphenylcyclopropenone sensitization with weekly scalp DPC. This clonotype was seen a few times. Its antigen is not identified. TCRdb redid the calling of the RACE reads with MiXCR, one entry per CDR3 protein. The data show 130,000 or so distinct CDR3 sequences, approximately 10% seen once. V lost 0 bases, J lost 1 base, and 12 bases lay in between. Per the germline V gene, CDR1 is LGHNA and CDR2 is YSLEER. The CDR3 totals 16 residues. The sequence came from a woman aged 45-65 years with alopecia areata. Some clones in this sample may be carry-over from other donors' samples. Sample: whole blood, taken in connection with sensitization to the hapten diphenylcyclopropenone (DPC). V is TRBV4-3 and J is TRBJ1-1, with D maybe TRBD1 (5 bases). The CDR3 region has the DNA TGCGCCAGCAGCCAAGATGCCAGGGCGAGGAACACTGAAGCTTTCTTT. Translation: CASSQDARARNTEAFF.